This TCR beta chain originates from a study of blood T cell repertoires in COVID-19 (dated by TCRdb to the early 2020s). Describing the broader study: The collaborator samples originated in the United States, Italy and Spain and spanned the acute and convalescent phases of COVID-19. The prospective study material was composed of cDNA or gDNA derived from T cells, B-cell-depleted T cells, or PBMCs. The dataset comprised deeply sampled blood TCRbeta repertoires from subjects exposed to, actively infected with, or recovered from COVID-19. The repertoires were released in a freely available public database intended as a resource for research on the immune response to SARS-CoV-2. The samples were drawn from two sources: the first 160 participants of the ongoing ImmuneRACE study, and fewer than 1,500 subjects contributed by 6 global collaborators. Sample metadata almost always included a de-identified subject ID, COVID-19 status, age in years and sex. Where HLA class I and class II types were available, the types were taken from metadata supplied by the sample provider, not from assay-based typing.

TCRbeta CDR3 regions were amplified from genomic DNA by means of the immunoSEQ Assay, a bias-controlled multiplex PCR. The authors processed their data as follows. The number of nucleated cells in each sample was estimated from the amplification of reference gene primers within the assay. To quantify the absolute abundance of each unique TCRbeta CDR3 rearrangement, sequence reads were collapsed and filtered. Productive Simpson clonality was computed per sample as the square root of Simpson's diversity index over productive rearrangements. Entries here come from immuneACCESS through TCRdb and include only in-frame sequences with V and J called. Some clones fail to appear in such tables; in the studies checked, an unresolved V gene covers under half of the shortfall, and the cause of the remainder is unknown. V and J calls and clone size follow that table, whereas D and trimming were derived from the DNA. Recorded for this sample are around 300,000 clones; roughly nine tenths of them occurred a single time. 2.2% of the sample lies in the top ten.

Details on this clone: What this receptor recognizes is not known. No much larger clone is present one base from it, and per-base qualities are unavailable.

For this chain, trimming is 5 bases at the V end and 2 bases at the J end, and the number of junction bases without a gene match is 5. As encoded in the germline V gene (reference sequence), CDR1 is LNHDA while CDR2 is SQIVND. Including cysteine and phenylalanine, the CDR3 has 14 amino acids. Only CDR3 DNA remains: 42 bases, in frame from the first base. Each collaborating institution followed its own protocols to collect whole blood in K2EDTA tubes. Collaborator samples were shipped for TCRbeta analysis as frozen whole blood, isolated PBMCs, or DNA extracted from either sample type. Points the paper makes about the study in general: Clinical and demographic metadata were provided uncurated, with the amount varying by source and participant.

This sequence was found in a man aged 45-65 years with acute or convalescent COVID-19. The receptor chain draws on TRBV19 and TRBJ2-5; 7 middle bases align to TRBD1. The source material was peripheral blood. The CDR3 region reads CASSAQGEQETQYF. The nucleotides read TGTGCCAGTAGTGCGCAGGGGGAACAAGAGACCCAGTACTTC.